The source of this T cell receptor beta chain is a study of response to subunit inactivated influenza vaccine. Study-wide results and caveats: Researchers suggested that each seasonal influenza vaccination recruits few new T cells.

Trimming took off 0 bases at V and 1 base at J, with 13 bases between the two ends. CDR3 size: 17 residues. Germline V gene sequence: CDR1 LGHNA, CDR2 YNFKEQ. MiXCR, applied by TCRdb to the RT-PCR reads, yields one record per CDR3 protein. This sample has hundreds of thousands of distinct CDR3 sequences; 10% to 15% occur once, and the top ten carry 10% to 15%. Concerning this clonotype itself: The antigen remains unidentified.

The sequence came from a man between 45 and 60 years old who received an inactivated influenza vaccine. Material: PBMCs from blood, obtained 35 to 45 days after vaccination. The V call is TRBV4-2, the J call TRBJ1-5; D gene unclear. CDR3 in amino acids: CASSQDLPVASNQPQHF. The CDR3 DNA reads TGTGCCAGCAGCCAAGATTTACCAGTTGCCAGCAATCAGCCCCAGCATTTT.